The subject of this entry is one T cell receptor (beta chain). These data originate in a study of cytomegalovirus exposure and HLA in healthy donors. Generated by immunoSEQ multiplex PCR, the TCRdb table keeps only in-frame clones and is missing some. The profile shows 250,000 to 400,000 clones, over 75% of them singletons. The germline gives CDR1 SGHAT, CDR2 FQNNGV. With 0 bases removed from V and 2 bases from J, the gap between germline ends came to 11 bases. The CDR3 runs to 17 residues. The receptor was isolated from a young man in good health and CMV-seronegative. The rearrangement links TRBV11-2 to TRBJ2-6; no clear D gene. Material for sequencing was PBMCs. CDR3 in DNA: TGTGCCAGCAGCTTAGATCTACGGGTGACTGGGGCCAACGTCCTGACTTTC. Translated: CASSLDLRVTGANVLTF.